This T cell receptor beta chain derives from a study of CD4+ T cells in melanoma (dated by TCRdb to between 2021 and 2024). With respect to the entire study: Neoantigen-specific CD4+ T cells in human melanoma were investigated in the study. What the authors observed across the whole study: According to the report, neoantigen-specific CD4+ T cells in melanoma displayed diverse differentiation states. Neoantigen-specific CD4+ T cells were reported to be correlated with the function of CD8+ T cells, macrophages and B cells.

Inclusive of the bounding cysteine and phenylalanine, the CDR3 is 14 residues long. The sequence is cut down to CDR3 DNA, 42 bases in frame from base 1. The V and J ends are trimmed by 2 bases and 0 bases, leaving 5 bases between them. Taken from the germline V gene, the CDR1 and CDR2 loops are SGHAT and FQNNGV. To note about this clone: The antigen it recognizes is unknown. Per-base qualities were not stored, and no clone one base away is much larger.

The protocol used for the library was the immunoSEQ multiplex PCR assay. TCRdb re-hosts the immuneACCESS table, in-frame sequences only. Its copies lack some clones; in the studies checked, an unresolved V gene accounts for under half of them, and the cause for the rest is not known. Here the sample has about 10,000 clones; about 73% occur a single time. Together, the top ten hold 20% to 25% of the sample. Patients with melanoma were used as donors. What was sequenced was tumor tissue. The receptor was derived from a human donor with melanoma. The chain links TRBV11-2 with TRBJ2-1; confidence is insufficient to name the D gene. The CDR3 protein: CASSLSNSYNEQFF. The sequence in DNA is TGTGCCAGCAGCTTAAGTAACTCCTACAATGAGCAGTTCTTC.